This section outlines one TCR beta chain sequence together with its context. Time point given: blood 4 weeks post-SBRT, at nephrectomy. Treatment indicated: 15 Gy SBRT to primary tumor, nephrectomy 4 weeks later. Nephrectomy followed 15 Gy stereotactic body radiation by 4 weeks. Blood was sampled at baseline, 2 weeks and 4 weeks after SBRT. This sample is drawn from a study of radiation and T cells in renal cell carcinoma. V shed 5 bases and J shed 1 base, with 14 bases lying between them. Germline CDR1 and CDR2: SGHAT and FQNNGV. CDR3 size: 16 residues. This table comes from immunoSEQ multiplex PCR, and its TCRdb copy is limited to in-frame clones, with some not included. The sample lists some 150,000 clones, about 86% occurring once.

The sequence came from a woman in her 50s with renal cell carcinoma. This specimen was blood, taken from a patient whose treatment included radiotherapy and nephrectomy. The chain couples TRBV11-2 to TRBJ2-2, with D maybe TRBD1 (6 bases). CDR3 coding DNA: TGTGCCAGCAGCCCTTGGGGGACATTGAACACCGGGGAGCTGTTTTTT. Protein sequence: CASSPWGTLNTGELFF.